What follows describes a single T cell receptor beta chain. This entry comes from a study of blood T cell repertoires in COVID-19. Looking at the study overall: COVID-19 samples collected from the United States, Italy and Spain covered acute and convalescent phases. Sample material is recorded as cDNA or gDNA derived from T cells, B-cell-depleted T cells, or PBMCs.

As processed by the authors: Cell counts per sample came from amplifying reference gene primers. TCRdb's copy holds only in-frame clones and misses some; the assay was immunoSEQ multiplex PCR. That table gives V, J and clone size, and the DNA gave D and trimming. The table has 95,000 or so clones, approximately 80% seen once. Germline V gene lookup returns CDR1 ENHRY and CDR2 SYGVKD. V was pared by 10 bases and J by 7 bases, with 7 bases of the junction left unmatched. The CDR3 covers 13 residues. The TCR comes from a human donor in a cohort sampled during active COVID-19. The sequenced sample consisted of peripheral blood. This rearrangement joins TRBV10-3 to TRBJ1-6, with TRBD1 matching 7 bases. Written as DNA, the CDR3 is TGTGCCACCGGGGACAGTACAAATTCACCCCTCCACTTT. Protein product: CATGDSTNSPLHF.